This TCR beta chain was identified in a study of shared clonotypes between healthy human individuals. Study findings and constraints: Depth of sequencing was expected to influence donor clonotype sharing.

CDR3 length: 16 residues. The V gene lost 6 bases and the J gene lost 12 bases, with 26 bases spanning the gap. The germline V gene has CDR1 MDHEN and CDR2 SYDVKM. A deep-level run was used for the assay. Using immunoSEQ multiplex PCR, the repertoire was profiled, and TCRdb retains in-frame clones only, with some absent. This sample carries some 2.3 million clones, 85% to 95% of them seen once, and the ten largest clones take 0.39%. As concerns this clone: Its antigen is not identified.

The sequence came from a man in his late teens or twenties in good health. Some clones in this sample may be carry-over from other donors' samples. The V gene is TRBV28, the J gene TRBJ1-4, with D possibly matching TRBD1 (6 bases). Sequencing was performed on naive CD4+ T cells from PBMCs. Stated subset: CD45RA+ positively selected. CDR3 sequence: CASRPAGTTLPLQLFF. The CDR3 coding sequence is TGTGCCAGCAGGCCCGCCGGGACAACCCTCCCATTACAACTGTTTTTT.